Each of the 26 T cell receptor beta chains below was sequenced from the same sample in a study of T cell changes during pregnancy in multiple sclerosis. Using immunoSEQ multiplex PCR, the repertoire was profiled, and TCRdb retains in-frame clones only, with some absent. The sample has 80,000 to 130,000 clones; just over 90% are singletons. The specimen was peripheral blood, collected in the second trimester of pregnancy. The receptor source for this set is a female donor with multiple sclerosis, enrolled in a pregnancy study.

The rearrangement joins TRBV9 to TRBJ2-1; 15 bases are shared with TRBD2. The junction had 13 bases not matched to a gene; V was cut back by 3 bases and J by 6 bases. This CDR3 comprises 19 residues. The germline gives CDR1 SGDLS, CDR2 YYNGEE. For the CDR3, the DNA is TGTGCCAGCAGCGCTGATTTACCGGGACTAGCGGGAGGAAGCAATGAGCAGTTCTTC. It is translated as CASSADLPGLAGGSNEQFF.

The CDR3 bases are TGTGCCAGCAGTTGGACGCAGGGGACTGAAGCTTTCTTT. It translates to CASSWTQGTEAFF. V usage is TRBV6-5 and J usage is TRBJ1-1, with a possible D match to TRBD1 (6 bases). This CDR3 is 13 amino acids long. Per germline, CDR1 MNHEY and CDR2 SVGAGI. V was trimmed by 4 bases and J by 5 bases, leaving 11 bases between them.

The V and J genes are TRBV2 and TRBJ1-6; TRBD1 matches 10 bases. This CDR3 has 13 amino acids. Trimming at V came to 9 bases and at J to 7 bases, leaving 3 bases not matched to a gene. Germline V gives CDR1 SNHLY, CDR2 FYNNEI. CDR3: CARAGQGNSPLHF. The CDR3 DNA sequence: TGTGCCAGGGCGGGACAGGGGAATTCACCCCTCCACTTT.

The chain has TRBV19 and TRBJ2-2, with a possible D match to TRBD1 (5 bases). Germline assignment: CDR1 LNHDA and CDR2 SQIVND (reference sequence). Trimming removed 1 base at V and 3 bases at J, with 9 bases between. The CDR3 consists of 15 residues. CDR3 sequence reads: CASSIVSGYTGELFF. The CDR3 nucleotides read TGTGCCAGTAGTATAGTATCAGGGTACACCGGGGAGCTGTTTTTT.

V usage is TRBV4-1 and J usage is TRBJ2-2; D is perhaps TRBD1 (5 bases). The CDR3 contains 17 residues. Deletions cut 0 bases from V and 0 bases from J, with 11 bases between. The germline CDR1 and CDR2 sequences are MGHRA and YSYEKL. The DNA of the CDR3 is TGCGCCAGCAGCCAAGATTATGAACAGGCGAACACCGGGGAGCTGTTTTTT. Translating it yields CASSQDYEQANTGELFF.

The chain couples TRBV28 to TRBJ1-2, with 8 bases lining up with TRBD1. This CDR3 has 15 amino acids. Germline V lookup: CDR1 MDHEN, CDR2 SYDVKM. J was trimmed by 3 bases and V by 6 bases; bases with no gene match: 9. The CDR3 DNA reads TGTGCCAGCAGGCATGGACAGGGTAGCTACTATGGCTACACCTTC. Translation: CASRHGQGSYYGYTF.

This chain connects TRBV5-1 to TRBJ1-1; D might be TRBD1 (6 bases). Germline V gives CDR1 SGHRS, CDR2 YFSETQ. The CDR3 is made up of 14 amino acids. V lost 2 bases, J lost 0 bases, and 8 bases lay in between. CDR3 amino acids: CASSFRTVNTEAFF. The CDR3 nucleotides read TGCGCCAGCAGCTTTAGGACAGTGAACACTGAAGCTTTCTTT. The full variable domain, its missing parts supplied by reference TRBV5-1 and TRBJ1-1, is KAGVTQTPRYLIKTRGQQVTLSCSPISGHRSVSWYQQTPGQGLQFLFEYFSETQRNKGNFPGRFSGRQFSNSRSEMNVSTLELGDSALYLCASSFRTVNTEAFFGQGTRLTVV.

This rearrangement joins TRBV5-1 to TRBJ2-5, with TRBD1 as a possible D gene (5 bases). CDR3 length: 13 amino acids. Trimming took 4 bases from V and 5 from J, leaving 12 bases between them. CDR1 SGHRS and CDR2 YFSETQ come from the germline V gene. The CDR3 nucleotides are TGCGCCAGCAGCCCCGTATCAGGGGAGACCCAGTACTTC. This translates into CASSPVSGETQYF.

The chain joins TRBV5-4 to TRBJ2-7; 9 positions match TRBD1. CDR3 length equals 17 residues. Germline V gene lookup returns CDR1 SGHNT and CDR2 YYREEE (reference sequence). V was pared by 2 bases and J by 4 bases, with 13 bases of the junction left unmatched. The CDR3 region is CASSFKMAGQGGYEQYF. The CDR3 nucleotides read TGTGCCAGCAGCTTTAAAATGGCGGGACAGGGAGGATACGAGCAGTACTTC.

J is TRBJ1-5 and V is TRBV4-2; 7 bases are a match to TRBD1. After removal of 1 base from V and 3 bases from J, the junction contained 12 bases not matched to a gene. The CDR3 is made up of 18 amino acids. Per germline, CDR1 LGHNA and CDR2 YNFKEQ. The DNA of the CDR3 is TGTGCCAGCAGCCAAGGGCTTGGACAGGTGGAAATCAATCAGCCCCAGCATTTT. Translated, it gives CASSQGLGQVEINQPQHF.

The CDR3 loop reads CASSGQGRDNEKLFF. Written as DNA, the CDR3 is TGTGCCAGCAGCGGGCAGGGGAGAGATAATGAAAAACTGTTTTTT. This chain connects TRBV27 to TRBJ1-4; maybe TRBD1 (6 bases). The CDR3 is 15 residues long. Trimming cost V 6 bases and J 4 bases, with 15 bases left between them. CDR1 MNHEY and CDR2 SMNVEV come from the germline V gene (reference sequence). Using reference TRBV27 and TRBJ1-4 for the parts outside the CDR3, the full variable domain is EAQVTQNPRYLITVTGKKLTVTCSQNMNHEYMSWYRQDPGLGLRQIYYSMNVEVTDKGDVPEGYKVSRKEKRNFPLILESPSPNQTSLYFCASSGQGRDNEKLFFGSGTQLSVL.

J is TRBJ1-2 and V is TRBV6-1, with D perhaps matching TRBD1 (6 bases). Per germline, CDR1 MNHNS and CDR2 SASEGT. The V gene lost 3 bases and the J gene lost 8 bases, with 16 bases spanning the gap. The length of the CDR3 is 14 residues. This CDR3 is CASSEIPRGHGYTF. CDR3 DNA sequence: TGTGCCAGCAGTGAGATCCCCAGGGGCCACGGCTACACCTTC.

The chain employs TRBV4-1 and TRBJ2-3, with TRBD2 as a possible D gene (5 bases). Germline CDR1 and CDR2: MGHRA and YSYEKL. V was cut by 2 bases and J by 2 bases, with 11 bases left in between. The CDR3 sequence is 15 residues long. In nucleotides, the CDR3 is TGCGCCAGCAGCCAATGGAGCGGTTACACAGATACGCAGTATTTT. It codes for CASSQWSGYTDTQYF.

The CDR3 loop is CAGKGAADTQYF. As DNA, the CDR3 is TGTGCCGGGAAAGGGGCTGCAGATACGCAGTATTTT. The chain is built from TRBV2 and TRBJ2-3; tentative D call: TRBD1 (5 bases). With 11 bases removed from V and 4 bases from J, the gap between germline ends came to 13 bases. Germline-derived CDR1 and CDR2 are SNHLY and FYNNEI. The CDR3 totals 12 residues.

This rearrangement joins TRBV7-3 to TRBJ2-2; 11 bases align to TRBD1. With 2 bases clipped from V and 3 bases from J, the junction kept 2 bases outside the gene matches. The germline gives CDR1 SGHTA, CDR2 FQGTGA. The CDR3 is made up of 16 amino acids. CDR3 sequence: CASSLPGQGDTGELFF. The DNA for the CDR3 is TGTGCCAGCAGCTTACCGGGACAGGGGGACACCGGGGAGCTGTTTTTT.

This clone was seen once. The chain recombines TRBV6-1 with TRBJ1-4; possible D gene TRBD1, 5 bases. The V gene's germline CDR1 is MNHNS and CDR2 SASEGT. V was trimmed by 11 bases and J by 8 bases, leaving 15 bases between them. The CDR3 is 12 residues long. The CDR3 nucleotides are TGTGCCGGGGGGACTGGGGGAGAAAAACTGTTTTTT. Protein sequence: CAGGTGGEKLFF.

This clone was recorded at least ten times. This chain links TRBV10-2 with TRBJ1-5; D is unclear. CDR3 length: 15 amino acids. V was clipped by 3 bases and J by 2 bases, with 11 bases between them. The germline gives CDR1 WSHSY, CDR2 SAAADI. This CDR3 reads CASSDGVKGNQPQHF. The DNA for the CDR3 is TGCGCCAGCAGTGACGGGGTGAAGGGCAATCAGCCCCAGCATTTT.

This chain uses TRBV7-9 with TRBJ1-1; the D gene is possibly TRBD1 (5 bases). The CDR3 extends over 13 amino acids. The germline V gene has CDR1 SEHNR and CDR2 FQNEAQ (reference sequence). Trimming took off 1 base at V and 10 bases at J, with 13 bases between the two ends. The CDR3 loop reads CASSLVAPGGAFF. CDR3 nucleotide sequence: TGTGCCAGCAGCTTAGTCGCTCCCGGGGGAGCTTTCTTT.

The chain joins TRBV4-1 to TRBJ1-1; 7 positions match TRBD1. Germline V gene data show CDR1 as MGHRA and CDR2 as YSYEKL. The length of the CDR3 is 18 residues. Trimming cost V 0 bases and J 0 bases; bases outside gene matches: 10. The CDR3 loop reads CASSQDPGDRPLNTEAFF. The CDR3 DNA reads TGCGCCAGCAGCCAAGATCCTGGGGACAGACCTCTGAACACTGAAGCTTTCTTT.

The CDR3 nucleotides are TGTGCCAGCAGCTTCGGGACATCCATAGCCAAAAACATTCAGTACTTC. Protein: CASSFGTSIAKNIQYF. This chain joins TRBV7-9 and TRBJ2-4, with TRBD1 as a possible D gene (6 bases). CDR3 length equals 16 residues. In germline, CDR1 is SEHNR, CDR2 FQNEAQ (reference sequence). V was pared by 3 bases and J by 0 bases, with 12 bases between.

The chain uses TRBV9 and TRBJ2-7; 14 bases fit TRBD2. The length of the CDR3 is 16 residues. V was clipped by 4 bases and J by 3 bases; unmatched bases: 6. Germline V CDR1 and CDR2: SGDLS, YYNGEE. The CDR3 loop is CASSTGLAGGIYEQYF. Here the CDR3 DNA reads TGTGCCAGCAGCACTGGACTAGCGGGAGGAATCTACGAGCAGTACTTC.

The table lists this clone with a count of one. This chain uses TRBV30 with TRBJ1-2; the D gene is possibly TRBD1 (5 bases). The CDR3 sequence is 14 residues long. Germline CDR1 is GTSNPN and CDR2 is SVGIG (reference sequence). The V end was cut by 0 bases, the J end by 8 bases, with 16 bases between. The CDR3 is CAWSVSLGVSGYTF. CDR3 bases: TGTGCCTGGAGTGTATCCCTAGGGGTCAGCGGCTACACCTTC.

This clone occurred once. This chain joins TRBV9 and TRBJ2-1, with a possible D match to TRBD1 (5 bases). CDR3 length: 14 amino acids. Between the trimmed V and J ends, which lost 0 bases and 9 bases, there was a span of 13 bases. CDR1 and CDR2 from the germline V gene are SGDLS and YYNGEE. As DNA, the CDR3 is TGTGCCAGCAGCGTAGAGGCAGGGCCTGGTGAGCAGTTCTTC. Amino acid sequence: CASSVEAGPGEQFF. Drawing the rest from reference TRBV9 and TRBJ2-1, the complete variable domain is DSGVTQTPKHLITATGQRVTLRCSPRSGDLSVYWYQQSLDQGLQFLIQYYNGEERAKGNILERFSAQQFPDLHSELNLSSLELGDSALYFCASSVEAGPGEQFFGPGTRLTVL.

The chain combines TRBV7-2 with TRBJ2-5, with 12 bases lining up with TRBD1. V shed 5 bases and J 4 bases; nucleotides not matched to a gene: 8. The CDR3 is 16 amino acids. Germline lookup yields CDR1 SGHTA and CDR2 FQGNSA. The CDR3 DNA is TGTGCCAGCAGCAAGGGGACAGGGGGCGCGGGAGAGACCCAGTACTTC. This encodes CASSKGTGGAGETQYF.

The CDR3 region is CASSFTQQGARDEQFF. CDR3 nucleotide sequence: TGTGCCAGCAGTTTCACCCAACAGGGGGCTAGGGATGAGCAGTTCTTC. The rearrangement joins TRBV28 to TRBJ2-1; 9 nucleotides line up with TRBD1. The germline gives CDR1 MDHEN, CDR2 SYDVKM. This CDR3 spans 16 amino acids. V was clipped by 3 bases and J by 8 bases; unmatched bases: 11.

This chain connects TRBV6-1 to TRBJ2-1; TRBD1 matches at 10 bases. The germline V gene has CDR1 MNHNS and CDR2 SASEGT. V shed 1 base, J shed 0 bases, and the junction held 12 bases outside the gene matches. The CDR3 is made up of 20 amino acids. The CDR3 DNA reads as TGTGCCAGCAGTGAAGTAGGGACAGGGGCTAAAAGGAGCTCCTACAATGAGCAGTTCTTC. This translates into CASSEVGTGAKRSSYNEQFF.